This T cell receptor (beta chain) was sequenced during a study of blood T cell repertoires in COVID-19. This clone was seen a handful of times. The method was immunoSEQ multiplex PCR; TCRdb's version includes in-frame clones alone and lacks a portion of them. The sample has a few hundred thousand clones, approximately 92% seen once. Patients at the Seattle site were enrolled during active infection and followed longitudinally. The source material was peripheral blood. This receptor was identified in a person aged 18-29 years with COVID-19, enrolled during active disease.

The CDR3 bases are TGCGCCAGCAGCCAAGTGGGACAGGGTGGAAACACCATATATTTT. Its translation is CASSQVGQGGNTIYF. V and J are TRBV4-1 and TRBJ1-3; 9 bases match TRBD1. V dropped 1 base and J dropped 3; count of bases not matched to a gene: 1. The CDR3 consists of 15 residues. Germline-derived CDR1 and CDR2 are MGHRA and YSYEKL.